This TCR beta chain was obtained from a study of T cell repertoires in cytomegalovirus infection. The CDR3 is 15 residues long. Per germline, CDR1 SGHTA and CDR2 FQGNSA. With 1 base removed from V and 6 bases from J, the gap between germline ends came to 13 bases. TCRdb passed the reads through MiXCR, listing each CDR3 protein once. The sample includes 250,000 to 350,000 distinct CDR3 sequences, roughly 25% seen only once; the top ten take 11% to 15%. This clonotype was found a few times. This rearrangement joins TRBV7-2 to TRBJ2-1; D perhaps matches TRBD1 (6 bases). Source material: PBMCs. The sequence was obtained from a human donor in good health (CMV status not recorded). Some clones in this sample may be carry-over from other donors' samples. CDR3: CASSLDRVKGNEQFF. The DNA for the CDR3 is TGTGCCAGCAGCTTAGACAGGGTGAAAGGCAATGAGCAGTTCTTC.